This T cell receptor (beta chain) was identified during a study of CD8 T cells in Susac syndrome. Trimming at V came to 4 bases and at J to 2 bases, leaving 1 base not matched to a gene. The CDR3 consists of 13 residues. CDR1 is SNHLY and CDR2 is FYNNEI in the germline V gene. CD8+ and CD4+ T cells from blood underwent TCR beta sequencing, which was carried out in a high-throughput format. TEMRA cells were FACS-enriched, unlike CD8+ and CD4+ T cells, which were negatively isolated. An input of about 0.5 to 1 ug of RNA was subjected to reverse transcription using random hexamers. The CDR3 of TCR beta was amplified by immunoSEQ multiplex PCR across 54 Vbeta and 13 Jbeta. TCRdb re-derived calls from the immunoSEQ multiplex PCR reads in MiXCR, one entry per CDR3 protein. This table holds about 150,000 distinct CDR3 sequences, just under 97% found once.

V gene TRBV2 combines with J gene TRBJ2-7; 8 nucleotides match TRBD1. The sample was CD8+ T cells from PBMCs. The receptor comes from a human donor with multiple sclerosis. The CDR3: CASSGDRTYEQYF. The CDR3, as DNA: TGTGCCAGCAGTGGGGACAGGACCTACGAGCAGTACTTC. Complete variable domain (other parts from reference TRBV2 and TRBJ2-7): EPEVTQTPSHQVTQMGQEVILRCVPISNHLYFYWYRQILGQKVEFLVSFYNNEISEKSEIFDDQFSVERPDGSNFTLKIRSTKLEDSAMYFCASSGDRTYEQYFGPGTRLTVT.